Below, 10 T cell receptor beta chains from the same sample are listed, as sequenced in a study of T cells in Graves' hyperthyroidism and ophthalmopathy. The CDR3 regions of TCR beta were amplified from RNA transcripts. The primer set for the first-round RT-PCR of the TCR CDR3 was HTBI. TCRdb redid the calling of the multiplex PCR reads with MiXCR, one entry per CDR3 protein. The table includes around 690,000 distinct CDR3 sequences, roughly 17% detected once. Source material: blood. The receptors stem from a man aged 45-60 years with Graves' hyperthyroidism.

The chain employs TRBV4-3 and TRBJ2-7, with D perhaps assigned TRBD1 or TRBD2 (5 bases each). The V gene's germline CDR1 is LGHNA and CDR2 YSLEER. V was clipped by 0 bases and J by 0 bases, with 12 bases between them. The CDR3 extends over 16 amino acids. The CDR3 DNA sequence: TGCGCCAGCAGCCAAGATGGGACGGATAGCTCCTACGAGCAGTACTTC. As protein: CASSQDGTDSSYEQYF.

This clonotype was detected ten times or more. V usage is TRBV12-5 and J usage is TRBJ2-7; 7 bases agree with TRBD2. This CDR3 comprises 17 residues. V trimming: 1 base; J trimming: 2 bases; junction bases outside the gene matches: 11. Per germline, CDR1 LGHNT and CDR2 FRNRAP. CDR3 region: CASGLGTLAEGPYEQYF. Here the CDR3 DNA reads TGTGCTAGTGGTTTGGGGACCCTAGCGGAGGGACCCTACGAGCAGTACTTC.

DNA for the CDR3: TGTGCCAGCAGCGGGGACTTAGCGGGAGTTTTCCACGAGCAGTACTTC. Its protein product is CASSGDLAGVFHEQYF. V is TRBV11-2 and J is TRBJ2-7; TRBD2 matches at 9 bases. The germline gives CDR1 SGHAT, CDR2 FQNNGV. The CDR3 runs 16 residues. Trimming took 5 bases from V and 5 from J; bases not matched to a gene: 13. Supplemented by reference TRBV11-2 and TRBJ2-7, the full variable domain reads EAGVAQSPRYKIIEKRQSVAFWCNPISGHATLYWYQQILGQGPKLLIQFQNNGVVDDSQLPKDRFSAERLKGVDSTLKIQPAKLEDSAVYLCASSGDLAGVFHEQYFGPGTRLTVT.

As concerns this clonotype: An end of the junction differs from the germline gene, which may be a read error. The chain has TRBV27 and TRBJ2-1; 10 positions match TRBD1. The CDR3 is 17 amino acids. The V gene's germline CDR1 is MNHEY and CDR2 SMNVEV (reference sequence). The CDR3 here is CANSFYQTGGARDEQFF. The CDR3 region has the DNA TGTGCCAACAGTTTCTATCAGACAGGGGGCGCGAGGGATGAGCAGTTCTTC.

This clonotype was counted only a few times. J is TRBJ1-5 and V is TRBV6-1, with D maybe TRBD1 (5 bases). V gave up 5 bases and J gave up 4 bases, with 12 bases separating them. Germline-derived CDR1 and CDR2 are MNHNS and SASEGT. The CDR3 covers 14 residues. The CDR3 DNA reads TGTGCCAGCAGTAGTGCAGGGTCGAATCAGCCCCAGCATTTT. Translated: CASSSAGSNQPQHF.

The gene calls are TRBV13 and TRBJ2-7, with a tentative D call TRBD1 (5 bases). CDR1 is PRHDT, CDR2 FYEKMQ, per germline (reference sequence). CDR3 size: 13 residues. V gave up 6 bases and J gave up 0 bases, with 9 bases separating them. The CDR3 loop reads CASRSQDSYEQYF. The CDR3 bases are TGTGCCAGCAGATCACAGGACTCCTACGAGCAGTACTTC.

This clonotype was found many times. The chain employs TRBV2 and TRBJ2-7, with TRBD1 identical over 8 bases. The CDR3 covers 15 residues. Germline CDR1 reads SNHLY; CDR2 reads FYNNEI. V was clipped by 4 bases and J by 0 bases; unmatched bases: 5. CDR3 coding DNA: TGTGCCAGCAGTGCTTCCGGGACAGGCTCCTACGAGCAGTACTTC. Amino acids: CASSASGTGSYEQYF.

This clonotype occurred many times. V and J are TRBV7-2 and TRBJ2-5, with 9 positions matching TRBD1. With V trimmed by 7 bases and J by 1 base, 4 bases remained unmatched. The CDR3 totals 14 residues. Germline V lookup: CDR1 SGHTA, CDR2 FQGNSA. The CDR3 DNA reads TGTGCCAGCACCCAGACAGGGGGCCAAGAGACCCAGTACTTC. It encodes CASTQTGGQETQYF.

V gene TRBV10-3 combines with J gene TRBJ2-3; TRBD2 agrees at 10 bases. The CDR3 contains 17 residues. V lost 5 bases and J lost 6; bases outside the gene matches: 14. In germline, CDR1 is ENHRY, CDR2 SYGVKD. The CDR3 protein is CAISQKASGGTGDTQYF. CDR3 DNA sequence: TGTGCCATCAGTCAAAAAGCTAGCGGGGGAACCGGGGATACGCAGTATTTT.

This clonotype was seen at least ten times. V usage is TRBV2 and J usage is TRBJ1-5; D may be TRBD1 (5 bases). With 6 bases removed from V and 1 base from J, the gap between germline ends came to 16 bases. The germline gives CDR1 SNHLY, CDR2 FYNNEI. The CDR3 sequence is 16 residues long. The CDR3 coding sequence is TGTGCCAGCAGCCGCGACTTATGGGGGAGCAATCAGCCCCAGCATTTT. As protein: CASSRDLWGSNQPQHF.